This T cell receptor (beta chain) derives from a study of cytomegalovirus exposure and HLA in healthy donors. Regarding the study as a whole: Per a later analysis, HLA-associated TCR beta chains showed more clonal expansion than other, equally common TCR beta chains. Because they were indistinguishable, some V segments, including TRBV6-2 and TRBV6-3, were excluded. One later analysis reportedly identified an Asian-associated ancestry cluster that showed fewer N-insertions than the roughly 700-donor mean. CMV antigen specificity of three CMV-associated chains was confirmed in vitro.

Worth noting for this clone: What it recognizes is unknown.

The V end was cut by 0 bases, the J end by 2 bases, with 9 bases between. The CDR3 spans 14 residues. Germline values: CDR1 SGHDT, CDR2 YYEEEE. PCR primers comprised 60 Vbeta and 13 Jbeta primers. Measured with immunoSEQ multiplex PCR; TCRdb has only the in-frame clones, and not every one. The table lists some 130,000 clones, about 72% of them singletons. The sample consisted of PBMCs. The V and J genes are TRBV5-6 and TRBJ2-7; no firm D call. The sequence was obtained from a man aged 25 to 40 in good health and CMV-seropositive. CDR3 DNA: TGTGCCAGCAGCTTGGTATCCTTCCCCTACGAGCAGTACTTC. This encodes CASSLVSFPYEQYF.